These 20 T cell receptor beta chains originate from one sample sequenced in a study of blood T cell repertoires in COVID-19. The protocol was immunoSEQ multiplex PCR, while the TCRdb copy is restricted to in-frame clones and leaves out a portion. The data show 100,000 to 150,000 clones, nearly 70% seen once. The sequenced sample was peripheral blood. The receptors were gathered from a woman aged 70-85 years with acute or convalescent COVID-19.

J is TRBJ1-3 and V is TRBV19; possibly TRBD1 for D (5 bases). CDR3 length equals 14 residues. The V gene's germline CDR1 is LNHDA and CDR2 SQIVND (reference sequence). V was trimmed by 7 bases and J by 0 bases, leaving 10 bases between them. The CDR3 coding sequence is TGTGCCAGTACGGACACCTTCTCTGGAAACACCATATATTTT. Protein: CASTDTFSGNTIYF.

This rearrangement joins TRBV7-9 to TRBJ2-1; 7 nucleotides align to TRBD2. V shed 4 bases, J shed 3 bases, and the junction held 6 bases outside the gene matches. Germline CDR1 and CDR2: SEHNR and FQNEAQ (reference sequence). CDR3 length equals 15 residues. CDR3 coding DNA: TGTGCCAGCAGCTCGATGCGGGAGTTCTACAATGAGCAGTTCTTC. Translated: CASSSMREFYNEQFF.

The sample holds a few counts of this clone. The chain recombines TRBV7-8 with TRBJ2-1, with 11 positions matching TRBD2. The CDR3 extends over 16 amino acids. V dropped 1 base and J dropped 5; count of bases not matched to a gene: 4. CDR1 is SGHVS, CDR2 FQNEAQ, per germline. The CDR3 protein is CASSLGLAGGDNEQFF. The CDR3 DNA sequence: TGTGCCAGCAGCTTAGGGCTAGCGGGGGGCGACAATGAGCAGTTCTTC.

The V gene is TRBV14, the J gene TRBJ1-2; 8 positions match TRBD1. With 1 base clipped from V and 8 bases from J, the junction kept 6 bases outside the gene matches. The CDR3 sequence is 14 residues long. Germline CDR1 is SGHDN and CDR2 is FVKESK. CDR3 residues: CASSQGQGSNGYTF. In nucleotides, the CDR3 is TGTGCCAGCAGCCAAGGACAGGGGAGTAACGGCTACACCTTC.

The rearrangement uses TRBV5-1 and TRBJ1-1; 10 nucleotides agree with TRBD1. The junction had 9 bases not matched to a gene; V was cut back by 4 bases and J by 6 bases. The CDR3 contains 15 residues. Germline CDR1 and CDR2: SGHRS and YFSETQ. CDR3 bases: TGCGCCAGCAGCCCGGACAGGGGGTTGATCGCTGAAGCTTTCTTT. As protein: CASSPDRGLIAEAFF.

This clone was found a few times. The chain joins TRBV11-2 to TRBJ2-7, with 7 bases aligning to TRBD2. The CDR3 covers 15 residues. After removal of 3 bases from V and 2 bases from J, the junction contained 7 bases not matched to a gene. Germline assignment: CDR1 SGHAT and CDR2 FQNNGV. CDR3 loop: CASSLGASGAYEQYF. Written as DNA, the CDR3 is TGTGCCAGCAGCTTGGGAGCTAGCGGAGCCTACGAGCAGTACTTC.

The chain joins TRBV7-2 to TRBJ2-3; no clear D gene. Germline-derived CDR1 and CDR2 are SGHTA and FQGNSA. V dropped 2 bases and J dropped 6 bases, with 12 bases sitting between them. The CDR3 loop spans 14 amino acids. In DNA form, the CDR3 reads TGTGCCAGCAGCTTAAAAGCCTACAGCGATACGCAGTATTTT. Amino acid sequence: CASSLKAYSDTQYF.

The chain links TRBV2 to TRBJ2-6; 8 bases match TRBD1. The CDR3 is made up of 17 amino acids. V was pared by 7 bases and J by 0 bases, with 8 bases of the junction left unmatched. Germline CDR1 is SNHLY and CDR2 is FYNNEI. CDR3 nucleotide sequence: TGTGCCAGCACTTCTGGGACAGGTTTCTCTGGGGCCAACGTCCTGACTTTC. Residues: CASTSGTGFSGANVLTF.

The rearrangement links TRBV29-1 to TRBJ2-2; D is perhaps TRBD2 (7 bases). Per the germline V gene, CDR1 is SQVTM and CDR2 is ANQGSEA. This CDR3 is 13 amino acids long. Between the trimmed V and J ends, which lost 6 bases and 6 bases, there was a span of 14 bases. The chain's CDR3 is CSVKQGGPGELFF. In DNA form, the CDR3 reads TGCAGCGTAAAACAGGGAGGGCCCGGGGAGCTGTTTTTT.

V gene TRBV5-6 combines with J gene TRBJ2-7; 8 nucleotides match TRBD2. This CDR3 has 16 residues. The V gene end was trimmed by 0 bases and the J gene end by 0 bases; junction bases not matched to a gene: 5. The germline V gene encodes CDR1 SGHDT and CDR2 YYEEEE. CDR3 in amino acids: CASSLVRLASSYEQYF. DNA for the CDR3: TGTGCCAGCAGCTTGGTTCGACTAGCGAGCTCCTACGAGCAGTACTTC.

The chain carries TRBV6-6 and TRBJ2-5; possibly TRBD1 for D (6 bases). V was shortened by 2 bases and J by 7 bases, with 11 bases between the two germline ends. The CDR3 loop spans 13 amino acids. The germline V gene encodes CDR1 MNHNY and CDR2 SVGAGI (reference sequence). The CDR3 region is CASSYGQGGTQYF. The DNA of the CDR3 is TGTGCCAGCAGTTACGGACAAGGGGGGACCCAGTACTTC.

This chain uses TRBV5-1 with TRBJ1-3; possible D gene TRBD1, 5 bases. Trimming stripped 4 bases from V and 4 bases from J, with 12 bases between. Germline CDR1 SGHRS, CDR2 YFSETQ. CDR3 size: 14 residues. The chain's CDR3 is CASSAGPGGNTIYF. CDR3 nucleotides: TGCGCCAGCAGCGCGGGGCCGGGGGGAAACACCATATATTTT.

This clone was seen repeatedly, ten times or more. This rearrangement joins TRBV6-2 or TRBV6-3 to TRBJ2-7; no reliable D call. This CDR3 spans 11 amino acids. Deletions cut 6 bases from V and 2 bases from J, with 5 bases between. The germline V gene has CDR1 MNHEY and CDR2 SVGEGT. CDR3 sequence (DNA): TGTGCCAGCAGCTCTGCCTACGAGCAGTACTTC. Translating it yields CASSSAYEQYF.

This sequence joins TRBV5-4 and TRBJ2-7, with 7 bases that match TRBD1. V shed 1 base, J shed 0 bases, and the junction held 4 bases outside the gene matches. The germline gives CDR1 SGHNT, CDR2 YYREEE (reference sequence). The CDR3 contains 15 residues. CDR3 DNA sequence: TGTGCCAGCAGCTTGCAAAACAGGGGCTCCTACGAGCAGTACTTC. Translation: CASSLQNRGSYEQYF.

The CDR3 DNA follows: TGTGCCAGCAGCCCAGGACTAGCGGGAGGTGCATTCGAGCAGTACTTC. It specifies CASSPGLAGGAFEQYF. V usage is TRBV3-1 (or the pseudogene TRBV3-2) and J usage is TRBJ2-7; 14 bases are shared with TRBD2. Germline loops: CDR1 LGHDT, CDR2 YNNKEL (reference sequence). The CDR3 loop spans 16 amino acids. After removal of 4 bases from V and 6 bases from J, the junction contained 8 bases not matched to a gene.

J is TRBJ1-2 and V is TRBV29-1; D is ambiguous. CDR3 length equals 12 residues. CDR1 is SQVTM, CDR2 ANQGSEA, per germline. The V end lost 4 bases, the J end lost 4 bases, and 10 bases lay between the germline ends. The CDR3 sequence: CSVASRSYGYTF. CDR3 in DNA: TGCAGCGTTGCAAGCAGGTCCTATGGCTACACCTTC.

The DNA for the CDR3 is TGTGCCAGCAGCTCCGGACAGGTCTACGAGCAGTACTTC. Translating gives CASSSGQVYEQYF. The chain carries TRBV6-5 and TRBJ2-7; 7 bases match TRBD1. The CDR3 extends over 13 amino acids. Germline lookup yields CDR1 MNHEY and CDR2 SVGAGI. With 6 bases clipped from V and 3 bases from J, the junction kept 5 bases outside the gene matches.

The chain uses TRBV10-3 and TRBJ2-1, with TRBD1 matching over 9 bases. The CDR3 spans 13 residues. Germline CDR1 ENHRY, CDR2 SYGVKD. Trimming at V came to 7 bases and at J to 5 bases, leaving 3 bases not matched to a gene. DNA of the CDR3: TGTGCCATCAAGACAGGGGGGGACAATGAGCAGTTCTTC. It specifies CAIKTGGDNEQFF.

The rearrangement uses TRBV7-2 and TRBJ2-5, with D tentatively TRBD1 (5 bases). Trimming took off 5 bases at V and 6 bases at J, with 16 bases between the two ends. Looked up from germline, CDR1 is SGHTA and CDR2 is FQGNSA. This CDR3 region has 14 residues. The CDR3 loop is CASSPFRVGKTQYF. DNA of the CDR3: TGTGCCAGCAGCCCATTCAGGGTGGGGAAGACCCAGTACTTC.

CDR3 residues: CASSSGSTDTQYF. The CDR3, as DNA: TGTGCCAGCAGCAGCGGGAGCACAGATACGCAGTATTTT. This rearrangement joins TRBV12-3 or TRBV12-4 to TRBJ2-3; D may be TRBD2 (6 bases). The length of the CDR3 is 13 residues. Trimming removed 6 bases from V and 0 bases from J, with 7 bases in between.